These 19 T cell receptor beta chains originate from one sample sequenced in a study of cytomegalovirus exposure and HLA in healthy donors. TCRdb keeps only in-frame clones here, not all; method: immunoSEQ multiplex PCR. The sample lists approximately 270,000 clones; roughly 89% were seen once. Sequencing was carried out using PBMCs. All receptors come from a woman aged 18-30 years in good health and CMV-seronegative.

The chain carries TRBV27 and TRBJ1-2, with 9 nucleotides matching TRBD1. V was pared by 0 bases and J by 2 bases, with 1 base of the junction left unmatched. The CDR3 has 15 residues. CDR1 and CDR2 (germline): MNHEY, SMNVEV (reference sequence). CDR3 amino acids: CASSLSGQGNYGYTF. CDR3 bases: TGTGCCAGCAGTTTATCGGGACAGGGAAACTATGGCTACACCTTC.

V is TRBV7-9 and J is TRBJ1-2; a possible D gene is TRBD1 (5 bases). The ends were cut back, 6 bases at V and 4 bases at J, with 18 bases in the middle. Germline V gives CDR1 SEHNR, CDR2 FQNEAQ (reference sequence). This CDR3 comprises 15 residues. In DNA form, the CDR3 reads TGTGCCAGCAGTTCCGACAGAGAGTTGTTCTATGGCTACACCTTC. Protein: CASSSDRELFYGYTF.

In nucleotides, the CDR3 is TGTGCCAGCGCCAAGACAGGGAGTGGGACAGATACGCAGTATTTT. Its protein is CASAKTGSGTDTQYF. V gene TRBV6-4 combines with J gene TRBJ2-3; 7 bases map to TRBD1. The trim removed 8 bases at V and 3 bases at J, leaving 11 bases unmatched. Germline assignment: CDR1 MRHNA and CDR2 SNTAGT. This CDR3 region has 15 residues.

This rearrangement joins TRBV2 to TRBJ2-3, with TRBD2 matching 8 bases. J lost 3 bases, V lost 5 bases, and 7 bases had no gene match. Germline assignment: CDR1 SNHLY and CDR2 FYNNEI. The CDR3 loop spans 15 amino acids. The chain's CDR3 is CASSPARGRTDTQYF. The DNA for the CDR3 is TGTGCCAGCAGTCCGGCGCGCGGGAGGACAGATACGCAGTATTTT.

J is TRBJ1-3 and V is TRBV9; 10 positions agree with TRBD1. Trimming took 4 bases from V and 2 from J; bases not matched to a gene: 6. Germline-derived CDR1 and CDR2 are SGDLS and YYNGEE. The CDR3 consists of 16 residues. Here the CDR3 DNA reads TGTGCCAGCAGCACGACCGACAGGGGGCCTGGAAACACCATATATTTT. Its protein product is CASSTTDRGPGNTIYF.

The chain uses TRBV10-3 and TRBJ2-5; no definite D call. From germline, CDR1 is ENHRY and CDR2 SYGVKD. Between the trimmed V and J ends, which lost 0 bases and 4 bases, there was a span of 3 bases. CDR3 length equals 12 residues. This chain's CDR3 is CAISESRETQYF. CDR3 sequence (DNA): TGTGCCATCAGTGAGTCTAGAGAGACCCAGTACTTC.

The chain is built from TRBV6-1 and TRBJ2-1; D possibly corresponds to TRBD1 (8 bases). Trimming pared 4 bases from V and 9 bases from J, leaving 19 bases between. Per germline, CDR1 MNHNS and CDR2 SASEGT. There are 15 residues in the CDR3. Here the CDR3 reads CASSALTGGASEQFF. The CDR3 DNA follows: TGTGCCAGCAGTGCCCTCACAGGGGGGGCGAGTGAGCAGTTCTTC.

DNA for the CDR3: TGTGCCAGCCGAGCGCTAGGATTCTACGAGCAGTACGTC. Translated, it gives CASRALGFYEQYV. V and J are TRBV6-1 and TRBJ2-7; no clear D. Germline values: CDR1 MNHNS, CDR2 SASEGT. The CDR3 is 13 residues long. V was clipped by 8 bases and J by 3 bases, with 14 bases between them.

The chain is built from TRBV5-6 and TRBJ2-7, with D tentatively TRBD1 (5 bases). Trimming removed 0 bases from V and 3 bases from J, with 10 bases in between. From germline, CDR1 is SGHDT and CDR2 YYEEEE. The CDR3 covers 14 residues. The DNA of the CDR3 is TGTGCCAGCAGCTTGGGCAGGACACTCTACGAGCAGTACTTC. Translated, it gives CASSLGRTLYEQYF.

The chain recombines TRBV5-4 with TRBJ2-6; D is ambiguous. The CDR3 contains 15 residues. Trimming took off 4 bases at V and 0 bases at J, with 8 bases between the two ends. Germline CDR1 SGHNT, CDR2 YYREEE (reference sequence). CDR3 in amino acids: CASSLQVSGANVLTF. CDR3 bases: TGTGCCAGCAGCCTGCAGGTCTCTGGGGCCAACGTCCTGACTTTC.

J is TRBJ2-1 and V is TRBV27; D ambiguous. CDR3 size: 13 residues. The germline CDR1 and CDR2 sequences are MNHEY and SMNVEV (reference sequence). The V end lost 6 bases, the J end lost 0 bases, and 6 bases lay between the germline ends. The CDR3 sequence is CASRSSSYNEQFF. In nucleotides, the CDR3 is TGTGCCAGCAGGTCCAGCTCCTACAATGAGCAGTTCTTC.

This chain uses TRBV7-2 with TRBJ2-3, with 10 bases identical to TRBD2. The CDR3 is 14 amino acids. V lost 5 bases and J lost 1; bases outside the gene matches: 0. Germline CDR1 SGHTA, CDR2 FQGNSA. CDR3 in DNA: TGTGCCAGCAGCGGGACTAGCGGCACAGATACGCAGTATTTT. Translation: CASSGTSGTDTQYF.

The chain combines TRBV4-1 with TRBJ2-1, with TRBD2 identical over 14 bases. There are 17 residues in the CDR3. Germline values: CDR1 MGHRA, CDR2 YSYEKL. V gave up 1 base and J gave up 5 bases; unmatched junction bases: 4. CDR3 in DNA: TGCGCCAGCAGCCAAGCGGAGGGACTAGCGGGGGACAATGAGCAGTTCTTC. It encodes CASSQAEGLAGDNEQFF.

This clone has only one observation. J is TRBJ1-2 and V is TRBV6-5; D is unclear. This CDR3 is built from 15 residues. Germline lookup yields CDR1 MNHEY and CDR2 SVGAGI. Trimming shortened V by 0 bases and J by 4 bases, and 12 bases separated the two germline ends. The CDR3 coding sequence is TGTGCCAGCAGTTACTCTCACGGGAATGTCTATGGCTACACCTTC. It is translated as CASSYSHGNVYGYTF.

The rearrangement joins TRBV6-5 to TRBJ2-1; tentatively, D is TRBD1 (6 bases). The CDR3 has 14 amino acids. Trimming pared 6 bases from V and 6 bases from J, leaving 15 bases between. From germline, CDR1 is MNHEY and CDR2 SVGAGI. The CDR3 bases are TGTGCCAGCAGACCTGGAGGACAGAGCAATGAGCAGTTCTTC. It translates to CASRPGGQSNEQFF.

This chain joins TRBV5-4 and TRBJ1-2; 9 nucleotides match TRBD1. The CDR3 contains 16 residues. The trim removed 4 bases at V and 5 bases at J, leaving 12 bases unmatched. Germline V CDR1 and CDR2: SGHNT, YYREEE (reference sequence). The CDR3 DNA is TGTGCCAGCAGCCCCGCCGTACAGGGGGCAAGGTATGGCTACACCTTC. Protein product: CASSPAVQGARYGYTF.

The V and J genes are TRBV5-1 and TRBJ1-3; no definite D call. Looked up from germline, CDR1 is SGHRS and CDR2 is YFSETQ. CDR3 size: 15 residues. V lost 0 bases and J 4 bases, leaving 11 bases between the germline ends. CDR3 amino acids: CASSLDGSAGNTIYF. Here the CDR3 DNA reads TGCGCCAGCAGCTTGGACGGCAGCGCGGGAAACACCATATATTTT.

This clone turned up a few times. The J gene is TRBJ2-2, the V gene TRBV6-5, with D hard to call. The germline V gene has CDR1 MNHEY and CDR2 SVGAGI. The V and J ends lost 7 bases and 1 base respectively, with 10 bases between them. The CDR3 has 14 residues. The CDR3 sequence is CASTQRRNTGELFF. The CDR3 DNA reads as TGTGCCAGCACGCAACGGAGGAACACCGGGGAGCTGTTTTTT.

This clone turned up a few times. This rearrangement joins TRBV5-1 to TRBJ1-5; D remains unclear. V was shortened by 8 bases and J by 4 bases, with 13 bases between the two germline ends. Germline CDR1 and CDR2: SGHRS and YFSETQ. CDR3 size: 13 residues. The CDR3 spells CAREPPGNQPQHF. The DNA for the CDR3 is TGCGCCAGGGAGCCTCCGGGGAATCAGCCCCAGCATTTT.